This T cell receptor beta chain was identified during a study of graft-versus-host responses after intestinal transplantation. Overall study: Isolated intestinal, liver-intestinal, or multivisceral transplants were what recipients had. Recipients were all induced with anti-thymocyte globulin, then given tacrolimus and steroids for approximately 3 years. Study results and limitations: Early after transplant, HvG declines were associated with peak levels of circulating GvH clones.

Per germline, CDR1 SEHNR and CDR2 FQNEAQ (reference sequence). The CDR3 is 12 amino acids. With 4 bases removed from V and 5 bases from J, the gap between germline ends came to 6 bases. To note about this clone: Its antigen is as yet unknown.

This table comes from immunoSEQ multiplex PCR, and its TCRdb copy is limited to in-frame clones, with some not included. In the table there are tens of thousands of clones, roughly 89% of which are singletons. The sequencing here drew on PBMCs, taken more than 64 days after intestinal transplantation. This chain uses TRBV7-9 with TRBJ1-3; D gene ambiguous. This sequence originates from a human patient who received an intestinal transplant, so some T cells may come from the graft donor. The CDR3 reads CASSYPRNTIYF. Here the CDR3 DNA reads TGTGCCAGCAGCTATCCACGAAACACCATATATTTT.